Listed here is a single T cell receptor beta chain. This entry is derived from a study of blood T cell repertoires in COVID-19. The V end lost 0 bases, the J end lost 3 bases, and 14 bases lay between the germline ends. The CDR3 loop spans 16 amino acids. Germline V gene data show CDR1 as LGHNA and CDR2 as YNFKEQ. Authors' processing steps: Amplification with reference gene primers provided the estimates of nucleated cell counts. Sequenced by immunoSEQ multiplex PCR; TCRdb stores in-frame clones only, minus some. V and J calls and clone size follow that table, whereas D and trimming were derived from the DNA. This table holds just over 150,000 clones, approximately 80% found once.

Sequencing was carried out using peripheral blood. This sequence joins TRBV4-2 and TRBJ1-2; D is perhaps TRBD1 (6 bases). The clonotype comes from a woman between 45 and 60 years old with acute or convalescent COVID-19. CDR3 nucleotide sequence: TGTGCCAGCAGCCAAGATCGAGCAGGACAGCACTATGGCTACACCTTC. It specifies CASSQDRAGQHYGYTF.